The clone carrying this T cell receptor beta chain came up once. This sample is part of a study of CD8 T cells in Susac syndrome. V lost 0 bases, J lost 7 bases, and 12 bases lay in between. CDR1 and CDR2 from the germline V gene are SGHTA and FQGTGA. CDR3 length equals 15 residues. Random hexamers primed reverse transcription of about 0.5 to 1 ug RNA. The immunoSEQ assay covered 54 Vbeta and 13 Jbeta segments for CDR3. TCRdb passed the immunoSEQ multiplex PCR reads through MiXCR, listing each CDR3 protein once. The table records 150,000 to 200,000 distinct CDR3 sequences, approximately 94% of them present only once. TCR beta sequencing was performed on blood CD8+ and CD4+ T cells.

The chain combines TRBV7-3 with TRBJ1-4; D remains unclear. This sequence was found in a human donor in good health. Sequences were obtained from CD4+ T cells from PBMCs. CDR3 sequence reads: CASSLTGGKREKLFF. The CDR3 DNA is TGTGCCAGCAGCTTAACTGGAGGGAAGCGTGAAAAACTGTTTTTT. Full variable domain (outside the CDR3, taken from reference TRBV7-3 and TRBJ1-4): GAGVSQTPSNKVTEKGKYVELRCDPISGHTALYWYRQSLGQGPEFLIYFQGTGAADDSGLPNDRFFAVRPEGSVSTLKIQRTERGDSAVYLCASSLTGGKREKLFFGSGTQLSVL.